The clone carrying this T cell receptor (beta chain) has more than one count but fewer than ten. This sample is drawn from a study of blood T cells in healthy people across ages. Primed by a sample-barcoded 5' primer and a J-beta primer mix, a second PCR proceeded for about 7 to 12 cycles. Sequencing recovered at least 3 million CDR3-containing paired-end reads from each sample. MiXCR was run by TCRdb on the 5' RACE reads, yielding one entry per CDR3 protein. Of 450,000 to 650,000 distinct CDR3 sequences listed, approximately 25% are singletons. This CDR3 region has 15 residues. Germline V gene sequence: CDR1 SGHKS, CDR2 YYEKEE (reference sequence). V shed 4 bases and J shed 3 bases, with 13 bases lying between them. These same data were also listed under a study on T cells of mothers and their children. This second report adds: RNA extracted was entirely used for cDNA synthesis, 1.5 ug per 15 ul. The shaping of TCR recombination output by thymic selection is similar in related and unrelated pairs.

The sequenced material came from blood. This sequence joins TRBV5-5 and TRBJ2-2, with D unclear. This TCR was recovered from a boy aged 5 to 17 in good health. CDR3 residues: CASSARRSDTGELFF. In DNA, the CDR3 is TGTGCCAGCAGCGCCCGCAGGTCGGACACCGGGGAGCTGTTTTTT.